This is a list of T cell receptor beta chains from one sample in a study of shared clonotypes between healthy human individuals. Clones were sequenced by immunoSEQ multiplex PCR, and TCRdb holds only the in-frame ones, with some missing. The repertoire includes more than 400,000 clones, around 85% of them detected once, and roughly an eighth sits in the top ten. The sample was PBMCs. These receptors were taken from a woman aged 40 to 55 in good health. Some clones in this sample may be carry-over from other donors' samples. The CDR3 runs from the conserved cysteine through the conserved F or W. The D gene is left open where the match is weak. Not every row has a clone size; where given, it reads once, few, many or a size class.

V gene	D gene	clone size	J gene	CDR3 protein	CDR3 DNA
TRBV9	.	.	TRBJ2-3	CASSVRPITDTQYF	TGTGCCAGCAGCGTGAGGCCAATCACAGATACGCAGTATTTT
TRBV7-8	.	.	TRBJ1-1	CASSETPGRLNTEAFF	TGTGCCAGCAGTGAGACACCCGGGAGATTGAACACTGAAGCTTTCTTT
TRBV4-3	TRBD1	.	TRBJ2-7	CASSHDRAYEQYF	TGCGCCAGCAGCCACGACAGGGCCTACGAGCAGTACTTC
TRBV11-2	.	.	TRBJ1-3	CASSFTITLSSGNTIYF	TGTGCCAGCAGCTTCACCATTACTCTATCCTCTGGAAACACCATATATTTT
TRBV28	.	.	TRBJ2-2	CASRTADHRGAVF	TGTGCCAGCAGGACAGCAGATCACCGGGGAGCTGTTTTT
TRBV27	.	.	TRBJ2-7	CASSPKGDASYEQYF	TGTGCCAGCAGCCCTAAAGGGGACGCATCCTACGAGCAGTACTTC
TRBV5-6	TRBD2	.	TRBJ2-5	CASSFQGLAGGQETQYF	TGTGCCAGCAGCTTTCAGGGACTAGCGGGAGGACAAGAGACCCAGTACTTC
TRBV9	.	.	TRBJ1-3	CASSVSSGASGNTIYF	TGTGCCAGCAGCGTATCTTCAGGGGCTTCTGGAAACACCATATATTTT
TRBV4-3	.	.	TRBJ1-5	CASSQDGRAGQPQHF	TGCGCCAGCAGCCAAGATGGGCGGGCGGGGCAGCCCCAGCATTTT
TRBV28	TRBD2	.	TRBJ2-5	CAAGLAAQETQYF	TGTGCAGCAGGACTAGCGGCCCAAGAGACCCAGTACTTC
TRBV5-4	.	.	TRBJ2-7	CASSLVGDSAPYF	TGTGCCAGCAGCTTGGTAGGGGATAGCGCCCCGTACTTC
TRBV5-8	.	many	TRBJ1-5	CASSSRQRNQPQHF	TGTGCCAGCAGCTCCAGACAGCGCAATCAGCCCCAGCATTTT
TRBV4-2	.	many	TRBJ2-7	CASSQVRGQSLSYEQYF	TGTGCCAGCAGCCAAGTACGAGGACAGTCTCTCTCCTACGAGCAGTACTTC
TRBV10-3	.	.	TRBJ2-2	CAISDRQENTGELFF	TGTGCCATCAGTGATCGGCAGGAGAACACCGGGGAGCTGTTTTTT
TRBV30	.	.	TRBJ2-7	CAWSPQGRGDYEQYF	TGTGCCTGGAGTCCACAGGGTAGGGGGGACTACGAGCAGTACTTC
TRBV6-4	TRBD2	.	TRBJ2-3	CASSLAGGADTQYF	TGTGCCAGCAGCTTAGCGGGAGGGGCAGATACGCAGTATTTT
TRBV27	.	.	TRBJ1-5	CASSSRRDQPQHF	TGTGCCAGCAGCTCTCGCCGGGATCAGCCCCAGCATTTT
TRBV27	TRBD2	.	TRBJ2-7	CASSSRAGGPQRQYF	TGTGCCAGCAGTTCCCGAGCGGGAGGCCCTCAGAGGCAGTACTTC
TRBV28	TRBD1	.	TRBJ1-4	CASSSQGAVEKLFF	TGTGCCAGCAGTTCCCAGGGGGCAGTTGAAAAACTGTTTTTT
TRBV18	.	.	TRBJ1-1	CASSPPSLGGRHEAFF	TGTGCCAGCTCACCACCCTCTTTGGGGGGGAGGCATGAAGCTTTCTTT
TRBV5-1	.	.	TRBJ1-4	CASSPAGQTATNEKLFF	TGCGCCAGCAGCCCGGCCGGACAGACGGCAACTAATGAAAAACTGTTTTTT
TRBV7-2	TRBD2	.	TRBJ2-2	CASSSTSGMNTGELFF	TGTGCCAGCAGCTCTACTAGCGGGATGAACACCGGGGAGCTGTTTTTT
TRBV28	TRBD1	.	TRBJ1-1	CASSFGQGKNTEAFF	TGTGCCAGCAGTTTCGGACAGGGGAAGAACACTGAAGCTTTCTTT
TRBV5-1	.	once	TRBJ2-2	CASSLVGSRAGGELFF	TGCGCCAGCAGCTTGGTTGGATCGAGAGCTGGCGGGGAGCTGTTTTTT
TRBV5-1	.	.	TRBJ2-7	CASRLGGAKTGIEYF	TGCGCCAGCAGACTTGGTGGGGCAAAAACAGGGATCGAGTACTTC
TRBV11-2	.	.	TRBJ2-7	CASSLGGRTLYEQYF	TGTGCCAGCAGCTTAGGGGGACGTACGCTTTACGAGCAGTACTTC
TRBV5-1	TRBD2	.	TRBJ2-3	CASSFLAGTDTDTQYF	TGCGCCAGCAGCTTCTTAGCGGGAACGGACACAGATACGCAGTATTTT
TRBV7-2	TRBD2	.	TRBJ2-3	CASSFGAGGRSDTQYF	TGTGCCAGCAGCTTCGGGGCGGGAGGGCGGTCAGATACGCAGTATTTT
TRBV14	.	.	TRBJ2-7	CASSQDWGEQYF	TGTGCCAGCAGCCAAGACTGGGGGGAGCAGTACTTC
TRBV5-1	TRBD2	.	TRBJ2-3	CASSFRLAGGGADTQYF	TGCGCCAGCAGCTTTAGGCTAGCGGGAGGAGGGGCAGATACGCAGTATTTT
TRBV4-1	TRBD2	.	TRBJ2-7	CASSQVGLAGAYEQYF	TGCGCCAGCAGCCAAGTGGGTCTAGCGGGAGCCTACGAGCAGTACTTC
TRBV19	.	.	TRBJ2-3	CASSPDPTDTQYF	TGTGCCAGTAGTCCGGACCCTACTGATACGCAGTATTTT
TRBV30	TRBD1	once	TRBJ2-7	CAWSPGTGGSYEQYF	TGTGCCTGGAGTCCTGGGACAGGGGGCTCCTACGAGCAGTACTTC
TRBV7-6	TRBD2	.	TRBJ2-1	CASSSYSGSVWNEQFF	TGTGCCAGCAGCTCATATAGCGGGAGCGTCTGGAATGAGCAGTTCTTC
TRBV7-2	TRBD1	few	TRBJ1-1	CASSARDRLNTEAFF	TGTGCCAGCAGCGCCAGGGACAGGCTTAACACTGAAGCTTTCTTT
TRBV6-1	.	.	TRBJ2-7	CASRRAGQTYEQYF	TGTGCCAGCAGGCGGGCGGGACAGACCTACGAGCAGTACTTC
TRBV7-3	TRBD2	once	TRBJ2-1	CASSLLLAGNNEQFF	TGTGCCAGCAGCCTCTTACTAGCGGGGAACAATGAGCAGTTCTTC
TRBV5-5	TRBD1	.	TRBJ2-7	CASSSTGTGAYEQYF	TGTGCCAGCAGCAGTACCGGGACAGGGGCCTACGAGCAGTACTTC
TRBV7-9	.	few	TRBJ1-1	CASSFSRQMNTEAFF	TGTGCCAGCAGCTTCTCCCGACAGATGAACACTGAAGCTTTCTTT
TRBV6-7	.	.	TRBJ2-7	CASSFSTPYEQYF	TGTGCCAGCAGTTTTTCTACCCCCTACGAGCAGTACTTC
TRBV7-9	TRBD2	.	TRBJ2-2	CASSRRTSGRSTGELFF	TGTGCCAGCAGCCGGAGGACTAGCGGGAGATCCACCGGGGAGCTGTTTTTT
TRBV7-9	.	.	TRBJ1-3	CASSFGTVRSGNTIYF	TGTGCCAGCAGCTTTGGGACGGTCCGCTCTGGAAACACCATATATTTT
TRBV2	.	once	TRBJ2-7	CASSWSPVYEQYF	TGTGCCAGCAGTTGGTCGCCCGTCTACGAGCAGTACTTC
TRBV4-3	.	few	TRBJ1-1	CASSQGQTNTEAFF	TGCGCCAGCAGCCAAGGACAAACGAACACTGAAGCTTTCTTT
TRBV18	.	few	TRBJ1-2	CASSPPGPLANYGYTF	TGTGCCAGCTCACCGCCGGGGCCCTTAGCTAACTATGGCTACACCTTC
TRBV27	.	.	TRBJ2-1	CASTEGRLNNEQFF	TGTGCCAGCACCGAAGGACGGTTAAACAATGAGCAGTTCTTC
TRBV2	.	many	TRBJ2-7	CASTWGRNEQYF	TGTGCCAGCACCTGGGGGAGGAACGAGCAGTACTTC
TRBV28	TRBD1	.	TRBJ1-2	CASNVPGQGDYGYTF	TGTGCCAGCAACGTCCCGGGACAGGGGGACTATGGCTACACCTTC
TRBV11-1	.	.	TRBJ2-7	CASVGALGDYEQYF	TGTGCCAGCGTTGGGGCTTTGGGGGACTACGAGCAGTACTTC
TRBV11-3	.	.	TRBJ1-1	CASSLVGRWDTEMNTEAFF	TGTGCCAGCAGCTTAGTGGGTCGGTGGGATACAGAGATGAACACTGAAGCTTTCTTT
TRBV28	TRBD2	few	TRBJ2-4	CASSSAGLASAKNIQYF	TGTGCCAGCAGTTCAGCGGGACTAGCGTCAGCCAAAAACATTCAGTACTTC
TRBV5-6	.	.	TRBJ1-1	CASSRGLLNTEAFF	TGTGCCAGCAGCAGGGGACTTTTGAACACTGAAGCTTTCTTT
TRBV9	.	.	TRBJ2-1	CASSATSSYNEQFF	TGTGCCAGCAGCGCCACTAGCTCCTACAATGAGCAGTTCTTC
TRBV29-1	TRBD1	many	TRBJ1-4	CSVEVGGDEKLFF	TGCAGCGTTGAAGTAGGGGGCGATGAAAAACTGTTTTTT
TRBV28	TRBD1	.	TRBJ2-7	CASSFGDRSYEQYF	TGTGCCAGCAGTTTCGGGGACAGGTCCTACGAGCAGTACTTC
TRBV7-2	TRBD2	.	TRBJ2-5	CASSLAPGGETQYF	TGTGCCAGCAGCTTAGCGCCGGGAGGAGAGACCCAGTACTTC
TRBV15	.	once	TRBJ1-3	CATSRDRGSSGNTIYF	TGTGCCACCAGCAGAGATAGGGGGAGCTCTGGAAACACCATATATTTT
TRBV30	.	.	TRBJ2-2	CAWSVGGPTGELFF	TGTGCCTGGAGTGTCGGAGGGCCCACCGGGGAGCTGTTTTTT
TRBV29-1	TRBD1	.	TRBJ2-1	CSVAHGQGIWFF	TGCAGCGTTGCCCATGGACAGGGTATTTGGTTCTTC